This T cell receptor beta chain emerged from a study of identical twins. Study-wide results and limits: Models predicted less out-of-frame TCR alpha sharing in monozygotic twins than was found.

Note on this clonotype: Its antigen is undetermined.

CDR1 and CDR2 from the germline V gene are MNHEY and SVGAGI. This CDR3 spans 16 amino acids. With 5 bases removed from V and 5 bases from J, the gap between germline ends came to 19 bases. Each CDR3 protein gets one entry after TCRdb re-called the 5' RACE reads with MiXCR. The sample carries 570,000 or so distinct CDR3 sequences, nearly 10% recorded once. Every one of the donors was a healthy Caucasian. This same sample was also taken into another study, of yellow fever vaccine responses in identical twins. That work adds: Reportedly, twins' vaccine T cell responses looked partly convergent and partly personalized.

The receptor comes from a woman aged 18-30 years in good health. This rearrangement joins TRBV6-5 to TRBJ1-5; tentative D call: TRBD1 (6 bases). Sequenced sample: PBMCs. The CDR3, as DNA: TGTGCCAGCAGTCACCACGGAGGGGGTGGCTATCAGCCCCAGCATTTT. Protein: CASSHHGGGGYQPQHF.